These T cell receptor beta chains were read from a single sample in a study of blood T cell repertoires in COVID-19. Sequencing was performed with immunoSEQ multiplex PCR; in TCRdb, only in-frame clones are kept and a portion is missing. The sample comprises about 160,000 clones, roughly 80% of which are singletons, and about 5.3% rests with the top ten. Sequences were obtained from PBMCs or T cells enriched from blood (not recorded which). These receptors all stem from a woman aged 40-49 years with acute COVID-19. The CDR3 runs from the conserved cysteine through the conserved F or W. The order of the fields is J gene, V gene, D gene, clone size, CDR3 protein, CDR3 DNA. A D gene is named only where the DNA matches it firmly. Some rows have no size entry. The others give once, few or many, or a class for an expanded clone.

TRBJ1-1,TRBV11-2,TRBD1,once,CASRSGTVNTEAFF,TGTGCCAGCAGATCCGGGACAGTAAACACTGAAGCTTTCTTT
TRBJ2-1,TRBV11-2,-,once,CASSTLQGREQFF,TGTGCCAGCAGCACACTACAGGGCAGGGAGCAGTTCTTC
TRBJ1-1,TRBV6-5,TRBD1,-,CASEGRGPMNTEAFF,TGTGCCAGCGAAGGCAGGGGGCCCATGAACACTGAAGCTTTCTTT
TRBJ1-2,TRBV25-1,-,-,CARPQPSKPGVNYGYTF,TGTGCCAGACCCCAACCCTCAAAGCCGGGGGTGAACTATGGCTACACCTTC
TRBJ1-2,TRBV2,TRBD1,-,CASSEPQGTLYGYTF,TGTGCCAGCAGTGAACCACAGGGGACGCTCTATGGCTACACCTTC
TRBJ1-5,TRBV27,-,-,CASRNTGLNQPQHF,TGTGCCAGCAGAAACACAGGGCTCAATCAGCCCCAGCATTTT
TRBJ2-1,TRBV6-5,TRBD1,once,CASSPGGEYNEQFF,TGTGCCAGCTCCCCAGGGGGCGAGTATAATGAGCAGTTCTTC
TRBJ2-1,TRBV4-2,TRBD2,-,CASRAGVVRDAEQFF,TGTGCCAGCCGAGCGGGAGTAGTCCGGGACGCTGAGCAGTTCTTC
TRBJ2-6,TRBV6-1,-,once,CASSEAEGSGANVLTF,TGTGCCAGCAGTGAAGCAGAGGGCTCTGGGGCCAACGTCCTGACTTTC
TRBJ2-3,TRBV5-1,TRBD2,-,CASRLGLARTDTQYF,TGCGCCAGCAGGTTGGGACTAGCGCGCACAGATACGCAGTATTTT
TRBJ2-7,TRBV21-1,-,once,CASKTGTSYHEQYF,TGTGCCAGCAAGACCGGGACTAGCTACCACGAGCAGTACTTC
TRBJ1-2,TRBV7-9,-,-,CASSLDIEGVRNYGYTF,TGTGCCAGCAGCTTAGATATAGAGGGAGTCAGGAACTATGGCTACACCTTC
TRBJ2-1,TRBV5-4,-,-,CASSLGGLDNEQFF,TGTGCCAGCAGCTTGGGGGGACTTGACAATGAGCAGTTCTTC
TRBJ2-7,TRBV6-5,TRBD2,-,CASSLDSGSGNEQYF,TGTGCCAGCAGTTTAGATAGCGGGAGCGGAAACGAGCAGTACTTC
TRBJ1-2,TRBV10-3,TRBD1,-,CAIRGDRSNYGYTF,TGTGCCATCAGGGGGGACAGATCAAACTATGGCTACACCTTC
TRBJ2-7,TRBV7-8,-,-,CASGLAGRGEQYF,TGTGCCAGCGGTCTGGCGGGCCGGGGTGAGCAGTACTTC
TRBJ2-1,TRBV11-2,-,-,CASSWGGANEQFF,TGTGCCAGCAGCTGGGGCGGAGCGAATGAGCAGTTCTTC
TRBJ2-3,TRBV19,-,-,CATSRGGDTDTQYF,TGTGCCACCAGTCGTGGAGGCGACACAGATACGCAGTATTTT
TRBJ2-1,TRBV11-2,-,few,CASSLVAGSSYNEQFF,TGTGCCAGCAGCTTAGTTGCGGGGAGCTCCTACAATGAGCAGTTCTTC
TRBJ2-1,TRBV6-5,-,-,CASSYRTEQFF,TGTGCCAGCAGTTACCGTACAGAGCAGTTCTTC
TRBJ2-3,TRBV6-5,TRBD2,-,CASSLNSGRTTDTQYF,TGTGCCAGCAGTTTGAATAGCGGGAGGACCACAGATACGCAGTATTTT
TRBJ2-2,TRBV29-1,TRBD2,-,CSVGGGGGHTGELFF,TGCAGCGTTGGAGGCGGGGGAGGTCACACCGGGGAGCTGTTTTTT
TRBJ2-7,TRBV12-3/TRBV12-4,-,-,CASSLQVPGEQYF,TGTGCCAGCAGTCTACAGGTCCCAGGGGAGCAGTACTTC
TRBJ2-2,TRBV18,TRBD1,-,CASSTTGGLGSPGELFF,TGTGCCAGCTCAACCACAGGGGGGCTTGGATCCCCCGGGGAGCTGTTTTTT
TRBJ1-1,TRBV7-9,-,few,CASSRGGLPEAFF,TGTGCCAGCAGCCGGGGGGGCTTACCTGAAGCTTTCTTT
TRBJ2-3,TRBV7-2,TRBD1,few,CASSVTGSFTDTQYF,TGTGCCAGCAGCGTGACAGGGTCTTTCACAGATACGCAGTATTTT
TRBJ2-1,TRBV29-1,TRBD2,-,CSVAGTSYEQFF,TGCAGCGTAGCCGGGACTAGCTACGAGCAGTTCTTC
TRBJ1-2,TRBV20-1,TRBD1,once,CSASGQGYGYTF,TGCAGTGCTAGTGGACAGGGCTATGGCTACACCTTC
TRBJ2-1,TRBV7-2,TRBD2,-,CASSLRAGTSGRNEQFF,TGTGCCAGCAGCCTCCGAGCCGGGACTAGCGGGAGAAATGAGCAGTTCTTC